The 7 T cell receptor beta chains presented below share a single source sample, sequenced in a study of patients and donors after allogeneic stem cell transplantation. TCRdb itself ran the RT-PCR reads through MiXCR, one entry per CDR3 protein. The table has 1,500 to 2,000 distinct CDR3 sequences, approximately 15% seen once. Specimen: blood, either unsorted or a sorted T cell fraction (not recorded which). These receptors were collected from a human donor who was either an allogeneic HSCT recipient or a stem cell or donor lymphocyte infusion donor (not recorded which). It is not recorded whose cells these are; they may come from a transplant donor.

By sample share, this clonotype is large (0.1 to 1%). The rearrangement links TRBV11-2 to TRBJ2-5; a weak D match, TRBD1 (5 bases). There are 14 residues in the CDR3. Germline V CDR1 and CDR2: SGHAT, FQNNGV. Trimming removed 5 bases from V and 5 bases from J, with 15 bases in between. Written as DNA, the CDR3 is TGTGCCAGCAGCGCTCCAGGGATGGGGGAGACCCAGTACTTC. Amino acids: CASSAPGMGETQYF. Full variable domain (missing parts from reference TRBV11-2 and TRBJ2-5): EAGVAQSPRYKIIEKRQSVAFWCNPISGHATLYWYQQILGQGPKLLIQFQNNGVVDDSQLPKDRFSAERLKGVDSTLKIQPAKLEDSAVYLCASSAPGMGETQYFGPGTRLLVL.

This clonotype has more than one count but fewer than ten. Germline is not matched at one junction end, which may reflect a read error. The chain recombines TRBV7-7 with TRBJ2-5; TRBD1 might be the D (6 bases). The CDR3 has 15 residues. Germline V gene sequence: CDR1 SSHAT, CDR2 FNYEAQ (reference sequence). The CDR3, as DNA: TGTGCTAGCAGCTTTGGGGGCTCGCTCCAAGAGACCCAGTACTTC. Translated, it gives CASSFGGSLQETQYF.

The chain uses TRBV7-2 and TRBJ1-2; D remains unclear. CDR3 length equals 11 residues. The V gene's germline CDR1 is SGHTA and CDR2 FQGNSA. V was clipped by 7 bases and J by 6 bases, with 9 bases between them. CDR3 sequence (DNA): TGTGCCAGCACCCCAAGGGATGGCTACACCTTC. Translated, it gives CASTPRDGYTF.

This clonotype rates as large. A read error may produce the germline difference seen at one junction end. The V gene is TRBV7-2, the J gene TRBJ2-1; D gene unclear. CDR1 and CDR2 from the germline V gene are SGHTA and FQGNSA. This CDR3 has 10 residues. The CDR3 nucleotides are TGTGCCAGCAGCTTTGGGGTGTTGGTCTTC. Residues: CASSFGVLVF.

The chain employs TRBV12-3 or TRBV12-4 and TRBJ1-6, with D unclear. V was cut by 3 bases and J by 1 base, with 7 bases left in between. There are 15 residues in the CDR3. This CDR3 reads CASSFSGSYNSPLHF. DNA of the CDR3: TGTGCCAGCAGTTTTTCGGGTTCCTATAATTCACCCCTCCACTTT.

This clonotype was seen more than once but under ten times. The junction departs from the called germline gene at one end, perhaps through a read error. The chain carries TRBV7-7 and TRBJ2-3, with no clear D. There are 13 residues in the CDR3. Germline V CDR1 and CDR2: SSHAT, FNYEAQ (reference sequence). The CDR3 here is CASSLDLTDTQYF. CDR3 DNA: TGTGCTAGCAGCTTGGACCTCACAGATACGCAGTATTTT.

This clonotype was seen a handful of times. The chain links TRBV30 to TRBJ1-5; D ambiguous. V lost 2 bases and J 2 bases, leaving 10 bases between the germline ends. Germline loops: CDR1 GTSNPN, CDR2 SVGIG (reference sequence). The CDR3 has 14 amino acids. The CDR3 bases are TGTGCCTGGAGTACCAAGGCAGGCAATCAGCCCCAGCATTTT. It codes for CAWSTKAGNQPQHF.